Listed here are 17 T cell receptor beta chains from one sample, sequenced in a study of neoadjuvant anti-PD-1 for oral cavity cancer. Time point noted: after neoadjuvant nivolumab, at surgical resection. TCRdb's table, derived via immunoSEQ multiplex PCR, lists solely in-frame clones and lacks some. The sample consists of 11,000 to 15,000 clones, around 74% of them appearing once. The material was PBMCs, obtained after nivolumab (anti-PD-1) treatment. The receptors come from a person between 40 and 85 years old with oral cavity squamous cell carcinoma.

Only a few counts were recorded for this clone. This chain connects TRBV30 to TRBJ2-4; 8 nucleotides align to TRBD2. V gave up 3 bases and J gave up 6 bases; unmatched junction bases: 7. CDR3 length: 14 residues. Germline loops: CDR1 GTSNPN, CDR2 SVGIG (reference sequence). CDR3 amino acids: CAWSRLARLNIQYF. The CDR3 DNA follows: TGTGCCTGGAGCAGACTAGCGCGATTAAACATTCAGTACTTC.

The chain is built from TRBV28 and TRBJ2-5, with D possibly TRBD2 on 5 matching bases. V shed 6 bases and J shed 7 bases, with 15 bases lying between them. Germline V gives CDR1 MDHEN, CDR2 SYDVKM. The CDR3 loop spans 13 amino acids. The CDR3 DNA is TGTGCCAGCAGCACCCCCGGGGAGAGGACCCAGTACTTC. Protein sequence: CASSTPGERTQYF.

The rearrangement links TRBV28 to TRBJ1-5; TRBD1 is a possible D gene (5 bases). Between the trimmed V and J ends, which lost 4 bases and 5 bases, there was a span of 15 bases. The length of the CDR3 is 15 residues. Looked up from germline, CDR1 is MDHEN and CDR2 is SYDVKM. Here the CDR3 reads CASSSASEGHQPQHF. The DNA of the CDR3 is TGTGCCAGCAGTTCGGCCTCGGAGGGACATCAGCCCCAGCATTTT.

The V and J genes are TRBV5-6 and TRBJ1-2; tentative D call: TRBD1 (6 bases). Germline-derived CDR1 and CDR2 are SGHDT and YYEEEE. The CDR3 has 14 residues. V was shortened by 4 bases and J by 3 bases, with 13 bases between the two germline ends. CDR3 loop: CASSQDSVYYGYTF. The DNA of the CDR3 is TGTGCCAGCAGCCAGGACAGTGTCTACTATGGCTACACCTTC.

This sequence joins TRBV5-1 and TRBJ2-2; the match to TRBD1 covers 9 bases. V lost 3 bases to trimming and J lost 7 bases; unmatched junction nucleotides: 4. Germline V gene lookup returns CDR1 SGHRS and CDR2 YFSETQ. CDR3 length: 14 residues. The CDR3 DNA sequence: TGCGCCAGCAGCTACGGACAGGGGAACGGGGAGCTGTTTTTT. This translates into CASSYGQGNGELFF.

The CDR3 sequence: CASSPADYYTDTQYF. The CDR3 DNA is TGTGCCAGCAGCCCAGCAGACTATTACACAGATACGCAGTATTTT. V gene TRBV7-9 combines with J gene TRBJ2-3, with D possibly being TRBD2 (5 bases). This CDR3 has 15 amino acids. V gave up 5 bases and J gave up 2 bases, with 14 bases separating them. Germline-derived CDR1 and CDR2 are SEHNR and FQNEAQ (reference sequence). Drawing the rest from reference TRBV7-9 and TRBJ2-3, the complete variable domain is DTGVSQNPRHKITKRGQNVTFRCDPISEHNRLYWYRQTLGQGPEFLTYFQNEAQLEKSRLLSDRFSAERPKGSFSTLEIQRTEQGDSAMYLCASSPADYYTDTQYFGPGTRLTVL.

V gene TRBV4-1 combines with J gene TRBJ1-2, with D unclear. The CDR3 extends over 14 amino acids. V was shortened by 1 base and J by 5 bases, with 11 bases between the two germline ends. Germline assignment: CDR1 MGHRA and CDR2 YSYEKL. The CDR3 loop reads CASSQGAISYGYTF. CDR3 in DNA: TGCGCCAGCAGCCAAGGGGCCATAAGTTATGGCTACACCTTC.

The genes are TRBV27 and TRBJ2-2; no clear D. Germline values: CDR1 MNHEY, CDR2 SMNVEV (reference sequence). Between the trimmed V and J ends, which lost 3 bases and 7 bases, there was a span of 6 bases. This CDR3 has 12 residues. The CDR3 region is CASSFWGGELFF. The CDR3 DNA sequence: TGTGCCAGCAGTTTCTGGGGCGGGGAGCTGTTTTTT.

The rearrangement joins TRBV7-8 to TRBJ2-3; 10 bases are a match to TRBD2. The CDR3 covers 17 residues. The germline V gene encodes CDR1 SGHVS and CDR2 FQNEAQ. J was trimmed by 4 bases and V by 0 bases; bases with no gene match: 7. The CDR3 region has the DNA TGTGCCAGCAGCTTAGCGTCTAGCGGGAGAATCCCAGATACGCAGTATTTT. Protein product: CASSLASSGRIPDTQYF.

The V gene is TRBV4-1, the J gene TRBJ2-1; tentative D call: TRBD1 (5 bases). V lost 5 bases, J lost 2 bases, and 13 bases lay in between. This CDR3 comprises 15 residues. Germline lookup yields CDR1 MGHRA and CDR2 YSYEKL. The CDR3 DNA sequence: TGCGCCAGCAGCTACAGGCAAACCACCTACAATGAGCAGTTCTTC. Encoded protein: CASSYRQTTYNEQFF.

The chain uses TRBV6-5 and TRBJ1-2, with D uncertain. From germline, CDR1 is MNHEY and CDR2 SVGAGI. This CDR3 spans 13 amino acids. V was pared by 6 bases and J by 2 bases, with 10 bases between. CDR3 sequence (DNA): TGTGCCAGCAGAGATGGGAGGAACTATGGCTACACCTTC. Protein: CASRDGRNYGYTF.

This chain uses TRBV4-1 with TRBJ2-2; TRBD2 agrees at 8 bases. CDR1 is MGHRA, CDR2 YSYEKL, per germline. This CDR3 spans 16 amino acids. V trimming: 3 bases; J trimming: 3 bases; junction bases outside the gene matches: 6. The CDR3 DNA reads TGCGCCAGCAGCCAGGGGACTAGTCTGTACACCGGGGAGCTGTTTTTT. Its protein is CASSQGTSLYTGELFF.

The gene calls are TRBV5-4 and TRBJ1-3; no clear D. The CDR3 is made up of 15 amino acids. Trimming left V 1 base short and J 2 bases short, with 10 bases between. The germline gives CDR1 SGHNT, CDR2 YYREEE (reference sequence). CDR3 sequence reads: CASSLQAGAGNTIYF. DNA of the CDR3: TGTGCCAGCAGCTTGCAGGCCGGGGCTGGAAACACCATATATTTT.

The count of this clone is one. This chain uses TRBV19 with TRBJ2-6; maybe TRBD2 (7 bases). This CDR3 comprises 18 residues. Trimming left V 1 base short and J 0 bases short, with 13 bases between. The germline CDR1 and CDR2 sequences are LNHDA and SQIVND (reference sequence). Written as DNA, the CDR3 is TGTGCCAGTAGTATAGGTTGGCGGGGGCGCTCTGGGGCCAACGTCCTGACTTTC. Translation: CASSIGWRGRSGANVLTF.

This clone occurred a few times. CDR3 DNA: TGTGCCAGCTCACCACCGGGAAACAACTATGGCTACACCTTC. Translation gives CASSPPGNNYGYTF. The genes are TRBV18 and TRBJ1-2; D remains unclear. Germline CDR1 and CDR2: KGHSH and LQKENI. The CDR3 covers 14 residues. V was clipped by 0 bases and J by 2 bases, with 7 bases between them.

V gene TRBV2 combines with J gene TRBJ2-4; TRBD2 agrees at 9 bases. Looked up from germline, CDR1 is SNHLY and CDR2 is FYNNEI. The CDR3 spans 12 residues. Losses at the gene ends were 7 bases for V and 8 bases for J; bases not matched to a gene: 3. The CDR3 DNA follows: TGTGCCAGCAAGCGGGAGGATGACATTCAGTACTTC. It encodes CASKREDDIQYF.

This chain links TRBV19 with TRBJ2-7; 8 bases align to TRBD1. Germline CDR1 is LNHDA and CDR2 is SQIVND (reference sequence). V trimming: 4 bases; J trimming: 7 bases; junction bases outside the gene matches: 6. This CDR3 comprises 13 residues. CDR3 nucleotide sequence: TGTGCCAGTAGTAAACCGACAGGGGAGGAGCAGTACTTC. Amino acids: CASSKPTGEEQYF. Complete variable domain (other parts from reference TRBV19 and TRBJ2-7): DGGITQSPKYLFRKEGQNVTLSCEQNLNHDAMYWYRQDPGQGLRLIYYSQIVNDFQKGDIAEGYSVSREKKESFPLTVTSAQKNPTAFYLCASSKPTGEEQYFGPGTRLTVT.